This T cell receptor beta chain was captured in a study of blood T cells in healthy people across ages. Each donor was a healthy Caucasian individual from Russia, aged roughly 6 to 100. A second PCR of about 7 to 12 cycles used a sample-barcoded 5' primer and a J-beta primer mix. The template-switch adaptor, which had 12 random nucleotides, put a tag on each cDNA molecule. From the 5' RACE reads, TCRdb called clonotypes with MiXCR, one entry per CDR3 protein. The data hold 1.5 million to 2 million distinct CDR3 sequences, with roughly a third observed a single time. This clonotype was detected a few times. Its cognate antigen is unknown. Whole-study findings and limits: A strong correlation was found between TCR beta diversity and the percentage of naive T cells.

Germline CDR1 DFQATT, CDR2 SNEGSKA (reference sequence). The CDR3 is 16 amino acids. V lost 1 base to trimming and J lost 8 bases; unmatched junction nucleotides: 8. Sequences were obtained from blood. The chain links TRBV20-1 to TRBJ1-6; 10 bases agree with TRBD1. The clonotype originates from a woman in her 30s in good health. For the CDR3, the DNA is TGCAGTGCTAGAGGCCGACAGGGGGCATATTATTCACCCCTCCACTTT. Amino acid sequence: CSARGRQGAYYSPLHF.